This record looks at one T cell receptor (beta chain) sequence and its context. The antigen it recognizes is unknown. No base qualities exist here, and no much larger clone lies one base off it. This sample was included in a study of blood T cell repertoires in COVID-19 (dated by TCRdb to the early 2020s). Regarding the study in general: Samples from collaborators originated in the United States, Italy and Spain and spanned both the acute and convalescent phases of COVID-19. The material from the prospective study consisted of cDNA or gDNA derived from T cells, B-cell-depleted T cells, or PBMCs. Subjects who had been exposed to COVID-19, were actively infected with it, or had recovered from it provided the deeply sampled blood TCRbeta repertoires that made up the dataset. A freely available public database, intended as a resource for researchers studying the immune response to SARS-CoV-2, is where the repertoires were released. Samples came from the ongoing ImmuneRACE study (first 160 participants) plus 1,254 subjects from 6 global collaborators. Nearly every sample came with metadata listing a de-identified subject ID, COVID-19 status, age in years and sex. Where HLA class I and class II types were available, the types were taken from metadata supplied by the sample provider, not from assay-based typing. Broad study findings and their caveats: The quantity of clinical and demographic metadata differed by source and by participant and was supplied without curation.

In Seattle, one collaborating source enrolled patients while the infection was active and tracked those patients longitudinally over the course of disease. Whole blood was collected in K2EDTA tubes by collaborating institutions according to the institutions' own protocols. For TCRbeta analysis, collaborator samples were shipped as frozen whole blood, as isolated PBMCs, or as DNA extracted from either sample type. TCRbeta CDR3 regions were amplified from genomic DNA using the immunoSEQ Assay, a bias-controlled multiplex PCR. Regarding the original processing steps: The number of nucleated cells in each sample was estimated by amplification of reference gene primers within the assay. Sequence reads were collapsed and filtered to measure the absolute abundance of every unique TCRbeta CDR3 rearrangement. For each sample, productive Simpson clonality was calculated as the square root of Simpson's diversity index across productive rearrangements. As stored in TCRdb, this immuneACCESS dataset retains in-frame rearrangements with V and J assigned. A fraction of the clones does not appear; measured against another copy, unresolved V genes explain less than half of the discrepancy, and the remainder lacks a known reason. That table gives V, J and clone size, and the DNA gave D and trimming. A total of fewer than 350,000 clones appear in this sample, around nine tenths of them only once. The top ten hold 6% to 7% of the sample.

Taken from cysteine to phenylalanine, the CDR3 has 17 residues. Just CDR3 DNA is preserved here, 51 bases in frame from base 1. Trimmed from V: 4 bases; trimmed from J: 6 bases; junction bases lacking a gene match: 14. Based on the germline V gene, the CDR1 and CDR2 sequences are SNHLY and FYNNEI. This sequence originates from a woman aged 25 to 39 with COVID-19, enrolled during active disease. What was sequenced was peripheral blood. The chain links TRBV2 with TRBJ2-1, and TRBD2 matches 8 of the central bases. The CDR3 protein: CASSGGRTSPFFNEQFF. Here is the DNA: TGTGCCAGCAGTGGGGGAAGGACTAGCCCTTTCTTCAATGAGCAGTTCTTC.